This T cell receptor beta chain was retrieved from a study of OX40 agonist ivuxolimab in advanced cancers. Study summary: Head and neck, renal cell, melanoma or hepatocellular carcinoma were the cancers that dose-escalation patients had. General study results and limits: Not determined was the antigen specificity of the expanded peripheral T cells. Researchers report that CD8+ T cells had, on average, more expanded clones than CD4+. Among the nonresponders, some also had low normalized T-cell clonal expansion.

Repertoires were generated with immunoSEQ multiplex PCR, while TCRdb's copy carries only in-frame clones and drops some. This table has 70,000 to 75,000 clones, about 88% appearing once. This clone was seen only once. As yet, its antigen is unknown. The V and J ends lost 4 bases and 6 bases, in that order; junction bases with no gene match: 3. The CDR3 totals 14 residues. Germline loops: CDR1 SGHTA, CDR2 FQGNSA. The receptor comes from an adult with an advanced solid tumor such as melanoma, head and neck, liver or kidney cancer. The source was CD4+ or CD8+ T cells sorted from blood, collected in a trial of the OX40 agonist ivuxolimab. The genes are TRBV7-2 and TRBJ2-7; 13 nucleotides match TRBD2. CDR3 bases: TGTGCCAGCAGCTCGGGACTAGCGGGAACCGAGCAGTACTTC. This encodes CASSSGLAGTEQYF.